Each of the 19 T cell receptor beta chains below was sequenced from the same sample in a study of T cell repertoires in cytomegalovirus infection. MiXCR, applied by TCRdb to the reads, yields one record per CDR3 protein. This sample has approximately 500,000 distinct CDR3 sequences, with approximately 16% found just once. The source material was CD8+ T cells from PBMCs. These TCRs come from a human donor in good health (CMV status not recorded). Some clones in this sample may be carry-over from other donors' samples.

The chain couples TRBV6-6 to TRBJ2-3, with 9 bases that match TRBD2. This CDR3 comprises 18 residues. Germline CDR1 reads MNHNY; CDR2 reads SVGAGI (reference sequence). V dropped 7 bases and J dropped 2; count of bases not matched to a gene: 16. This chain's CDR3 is CASNTPERLAGLTDTQYF. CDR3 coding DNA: TGTGCCAGCAACACCCCCGAGAGGCTAGCGGGGCTCACAGATACGCAGTATTTT.

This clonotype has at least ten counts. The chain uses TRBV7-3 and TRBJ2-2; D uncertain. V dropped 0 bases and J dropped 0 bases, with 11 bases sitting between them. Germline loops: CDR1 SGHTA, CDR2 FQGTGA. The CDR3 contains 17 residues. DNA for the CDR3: TGTGCCAGCAGCTTAACGCCGGCAGCAGCGAACACCGGGGAGCTGTTTTTT. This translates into CASSLTPAAANTGELFF.

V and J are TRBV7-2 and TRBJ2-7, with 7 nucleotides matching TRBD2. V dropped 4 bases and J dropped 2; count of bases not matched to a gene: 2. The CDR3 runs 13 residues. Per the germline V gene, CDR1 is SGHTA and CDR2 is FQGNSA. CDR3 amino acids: CASSSSGTYEQYF. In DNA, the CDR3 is TGTGCCAGCAGCTCTAGCGGAACCTACGAGCAGTACTTC. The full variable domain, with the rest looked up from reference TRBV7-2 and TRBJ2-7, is GAGVSQSPSNKVTEKGKDVELRCDPISGHTALYWYRQSLGQGLEFLIYFQGNSAPDKSGLPSDRFSAERTGGSVSTLTIQRTQQEDSAVYLCASSSSGTYEQYFGPGTRLTVT.

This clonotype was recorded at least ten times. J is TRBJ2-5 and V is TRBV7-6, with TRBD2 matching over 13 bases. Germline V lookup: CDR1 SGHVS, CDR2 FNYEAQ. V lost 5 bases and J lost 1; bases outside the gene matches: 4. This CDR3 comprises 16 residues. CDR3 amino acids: CASSLGLAGSQETQYF. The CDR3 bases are TGTGCCAGCAGCCTGGGACTAGCGGGGTCCCAAGAGACCCAGTACTTC.

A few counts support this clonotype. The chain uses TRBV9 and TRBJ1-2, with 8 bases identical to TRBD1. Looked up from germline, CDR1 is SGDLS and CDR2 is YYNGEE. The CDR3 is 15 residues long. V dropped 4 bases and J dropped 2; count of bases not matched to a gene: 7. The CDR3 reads CASSPRQGINYGYTF. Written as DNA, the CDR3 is TGTGCCAGCAGCCCGCGACAGGGGATCAACTATGGCTACACCTTC. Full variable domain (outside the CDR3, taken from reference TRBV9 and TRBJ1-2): DSGVTQTPKHLITATGQRVTLRCSPRSGDLSVYWYQQSLDQGLQFLIQYYNGEERAKGNILERFSAQQFPDLHSELNLSSLELGDSALYFCASSPRQGINYGYTFGSGTRLTVV.

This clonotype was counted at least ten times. CDR3 amino acids: CASSEALGGGSIHEQYF. CDR3 bases: TGTGCCAGCAGTGAAGCGCTGGGAGGCGGGAGCATCCACGAGCAGTACTTC. The V call is TRBV6-1, the J call TRBJ2-7, with 7 bases lining up with TRBD2. This CDR3 is 17 amino acids long. Per germline, CDR1 MNHNS and CDR2 SASEGT. J lost 5 bases, V lost 0 bases, and 13 bases had no gene match.

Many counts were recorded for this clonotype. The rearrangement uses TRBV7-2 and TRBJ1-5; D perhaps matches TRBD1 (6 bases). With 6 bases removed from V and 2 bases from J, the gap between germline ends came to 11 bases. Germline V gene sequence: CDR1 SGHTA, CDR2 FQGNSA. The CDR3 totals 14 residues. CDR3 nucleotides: TGTGCCAGCAGGTCAGGGGTAGGCAATCAGCCCCAGCATTTT. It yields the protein CASRSGVGNQPQHF.

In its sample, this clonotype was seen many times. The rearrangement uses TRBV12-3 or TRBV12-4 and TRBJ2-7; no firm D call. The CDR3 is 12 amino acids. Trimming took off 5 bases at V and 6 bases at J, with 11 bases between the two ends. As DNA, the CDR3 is TGTGCCAGCAGTCCCCATGGCCCCGAGCAGTACTTC. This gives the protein CASSPHGPEQYF.

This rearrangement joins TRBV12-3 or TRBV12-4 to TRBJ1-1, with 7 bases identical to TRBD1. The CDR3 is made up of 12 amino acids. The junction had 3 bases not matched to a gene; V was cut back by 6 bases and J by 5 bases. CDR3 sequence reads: CASRGTETEAFF. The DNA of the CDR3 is TGTGCCAGCAGGGGGACAGAGACTGAAGCTTTCTTT.

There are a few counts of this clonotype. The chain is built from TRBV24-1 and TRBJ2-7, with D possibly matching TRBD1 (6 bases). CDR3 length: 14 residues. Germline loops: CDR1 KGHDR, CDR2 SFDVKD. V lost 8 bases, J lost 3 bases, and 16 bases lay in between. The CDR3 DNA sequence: TGTGCCACCAATCGGGGAGAGGGGGACTACGAGCAGTACTTC. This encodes CATNRGEGDYEQYF.

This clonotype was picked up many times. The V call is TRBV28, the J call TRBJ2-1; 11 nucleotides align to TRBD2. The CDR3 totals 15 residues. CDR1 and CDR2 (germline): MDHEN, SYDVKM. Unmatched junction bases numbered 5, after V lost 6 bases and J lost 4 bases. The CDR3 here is CASSRTSGGYNEQFF. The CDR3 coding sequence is TGTGCCAGCAGCCGTACTAGCGGGGGTTACAATGAGCAGTTCTTC.

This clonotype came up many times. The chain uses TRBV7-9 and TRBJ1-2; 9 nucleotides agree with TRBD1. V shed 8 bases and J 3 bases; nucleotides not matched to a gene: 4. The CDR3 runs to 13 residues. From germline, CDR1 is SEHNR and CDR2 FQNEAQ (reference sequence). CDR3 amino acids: CASRDRVDYGYTF. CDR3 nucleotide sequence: TGTGCCAGCCGGGACAGGGTTGACTATGGCTACACCTTC. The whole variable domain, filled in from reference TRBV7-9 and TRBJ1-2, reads DTGVSQNPRHKITKRGQNVTFRCDPISEHNRLYWYRQTLGQGPEFLTYFQNEAQLEKSRLLSDRFSAERPKGSFSTLEIQRTEQGDSAMYLCASRDRVDYGYTFGSGTRLTVV.

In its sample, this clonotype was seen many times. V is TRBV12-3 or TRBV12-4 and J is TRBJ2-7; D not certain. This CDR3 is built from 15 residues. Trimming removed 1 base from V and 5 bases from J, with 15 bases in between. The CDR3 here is CASSLVLGDNDEQYF. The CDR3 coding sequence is TGTGCCAGCAGTTTAGTTTTAGGTGACAACGACGAGCAGTACTTC.

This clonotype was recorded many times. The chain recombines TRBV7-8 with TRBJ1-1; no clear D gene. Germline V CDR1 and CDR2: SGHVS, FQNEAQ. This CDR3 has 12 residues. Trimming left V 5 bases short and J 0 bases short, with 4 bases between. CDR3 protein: CASSHMNTEAFF. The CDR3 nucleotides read TGTGCCAGCAGCCACATGAACACTGAAGCTTTCTTT.

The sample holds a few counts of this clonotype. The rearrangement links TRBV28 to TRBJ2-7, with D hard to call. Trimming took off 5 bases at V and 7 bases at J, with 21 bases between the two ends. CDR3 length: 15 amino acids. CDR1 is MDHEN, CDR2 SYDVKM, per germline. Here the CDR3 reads CASSPRPGSVGEQYF. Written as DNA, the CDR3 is TGTGCCAGCAGTCCCCGACCCGGTTCCGTGGGGGAGCAGTACTTC.

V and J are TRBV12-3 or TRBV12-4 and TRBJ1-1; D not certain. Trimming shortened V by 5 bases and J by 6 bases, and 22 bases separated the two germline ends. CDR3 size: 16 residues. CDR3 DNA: TGTGCCAGCAGTCCTCCCCTCAGGAAGACCCATTCTGAAGCTTTCTTT. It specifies CASSPPLRKTHSEAFF.

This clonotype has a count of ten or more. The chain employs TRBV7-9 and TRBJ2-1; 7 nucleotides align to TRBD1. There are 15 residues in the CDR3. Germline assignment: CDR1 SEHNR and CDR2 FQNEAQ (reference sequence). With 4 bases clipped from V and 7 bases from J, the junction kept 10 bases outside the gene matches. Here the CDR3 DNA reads TGTGCCAGCAGCTCCCGGGACAGCCCGATGAATGAGCAGTTCTTC. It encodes CASSSRDSPMNEQFF.

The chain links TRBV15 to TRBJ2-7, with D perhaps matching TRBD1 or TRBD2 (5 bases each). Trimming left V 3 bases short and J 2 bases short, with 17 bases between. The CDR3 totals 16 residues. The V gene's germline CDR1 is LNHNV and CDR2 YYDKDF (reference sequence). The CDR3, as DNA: TGTGCCACCAGCAGCGCCGAGGGGAACTGGGCCTACGAGCAGTACTTC. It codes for CATSSAEGNWAYEQYF.

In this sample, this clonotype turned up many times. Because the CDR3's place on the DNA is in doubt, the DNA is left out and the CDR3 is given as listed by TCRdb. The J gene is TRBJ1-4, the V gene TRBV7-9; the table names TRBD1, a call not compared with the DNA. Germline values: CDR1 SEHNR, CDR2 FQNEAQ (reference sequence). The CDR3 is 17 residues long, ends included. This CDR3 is CASSFGPGQGIREKLFF.